Here is one TCR beta chain with its context. Assay: immunoSEQ multiplex PCR; the TCRdb copy retains only in-frame clones and omits some. The data hold about 240,000 clones, with 80% to 90% observed a single time. These data originate in a study of blood T cell repertoires in COVID-19. Turning to the study itself: Samples taken during acute and convalescent COVID-19 were collected in the United States, Italy and Spain.

The V and J ends lost 5 bases and 8 bases, in that order; junction bases with no gene match: 12. CDR1 and CDR2 (germline): MDHEN, SYDVKM. The CDR3 covers 16 residues. J is TRBJ2-1 and V is TRBV28; TRBD2 matches at 10 bases. The receptor was isolated from a woman aged 30 to 39 who had recovered from COVID-19. The material sequenced was PBMCs or T cells enriched from blood (not recorded which). CDR3 protein: CASSEGASGRIYEQFF. The CDR3 DNA sequence: TGTGCCAGCAGTGAGGGGGCTAGCGGGAGAATCTATGAGCAGTTCTTC.